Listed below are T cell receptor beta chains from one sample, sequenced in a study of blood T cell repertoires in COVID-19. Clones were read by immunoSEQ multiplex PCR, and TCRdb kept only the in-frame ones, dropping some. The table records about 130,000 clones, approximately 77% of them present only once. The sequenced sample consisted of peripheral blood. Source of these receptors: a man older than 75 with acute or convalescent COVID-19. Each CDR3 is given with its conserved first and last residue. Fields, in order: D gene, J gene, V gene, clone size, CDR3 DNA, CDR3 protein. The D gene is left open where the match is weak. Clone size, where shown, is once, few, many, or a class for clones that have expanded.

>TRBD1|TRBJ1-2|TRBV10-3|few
TGTGCCATCAGTGACCCACGGACAGGAAACTATGGCTACACCTTC
CAISDPRTGNYGYTF
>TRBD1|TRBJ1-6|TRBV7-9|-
TGTGCCAGCAGCTCCACAGGGGTAACGGACAATTCACCCCTCCACTTT
CASSSTGVTDNSPLHF
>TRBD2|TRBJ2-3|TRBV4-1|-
TGCGCCAGCAGCCAAGGCGGCGCGGGGGGAGGCACAGATACGCAGTATTTT
CASSQGGAGGGTDTQYF
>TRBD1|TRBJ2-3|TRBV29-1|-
TGCAGCGTTGAACTCCGGGACAGACACACAGATACGCAGTATTTT
CSVELRDRHTDTQYF
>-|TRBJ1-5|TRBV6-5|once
TGTGCCAGCAGTTACTCGGAGAGCAATCAGCCCCAGCATTTT
CASSYSESNQPQHF
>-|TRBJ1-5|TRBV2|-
TGTGCCAGCAGTGAGCGGCAGAATCAGCCCCAGCATTTT
CASSERQNQPQHF
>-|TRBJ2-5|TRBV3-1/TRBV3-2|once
TGTGCCAGCAGCCAATATCGAGAGACCCAGTACTTC
CASSQYRETQYF
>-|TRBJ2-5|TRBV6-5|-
TGTGCCAGCAGTTACCGGGACATAGTTGGGGAGACCCAGTACTTC
CASSYRDIVGETQYF
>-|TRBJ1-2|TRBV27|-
TGTGCCAGCAGAAAAGGACAGACCCTCGAGGCTGGCTACACCTTC
CASRKGQTLEAGYTF
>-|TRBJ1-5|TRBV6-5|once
TGTGCCAGCAGCGTGGGGGCCAATCAGCCCCAGCATTTT
CASSVGANQPQHF
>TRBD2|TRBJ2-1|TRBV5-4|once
TGTGCCAGCAGCCCGTACGCTCGGGGGGGTGGCTACAATGAGCAGTTCTTC
CASSPYARGGGYNEQFF
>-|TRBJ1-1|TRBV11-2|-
TGTGCCAGCAGCTTAGTAGCGAACACTGAAGCTTTCTTT
CASSLVANTEAFF
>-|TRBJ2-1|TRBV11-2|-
TGTGCCAGCACTAGGGGTCTTTCCGAGCAGTTCTTC
CASTRGLSEQFF
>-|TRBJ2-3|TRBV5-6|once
TGTGCCAGCAGCCGGGGTTATACGCAGTATTTT
CASSRGYTQYF
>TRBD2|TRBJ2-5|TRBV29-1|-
TGCAGCGTTGACCGGGGGGGGGCAGAGACCCAGTACTTC
CSVDRGGAETQYF
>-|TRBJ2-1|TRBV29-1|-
TGCAGCGTTTGCGATCAGGGTGGCCGTTACAATGAGCAGTTCTTC
CSVCDQGGRYNEQFF
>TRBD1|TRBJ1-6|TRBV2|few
TGTGCCAGCACCAGACAGGGTACTAATTCACCCCTCCACTTT
CASTRQGTNSPLHF
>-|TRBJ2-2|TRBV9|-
TGTGCCAGCAGCGTAGCTACGAAAGGCGGCGGGGAGCTGTTTTTT
CASSVATKGGGELFF
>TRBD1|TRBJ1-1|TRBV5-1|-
TGCGCCAGCAGCGACAGGGGGAACACTGAAGCTTTCTTT
CASSDRGNTEAFF
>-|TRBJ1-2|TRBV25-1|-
TGTGCCAGCAGTGAATGGAGGGTCGTGGGAGGCTACACCTTC
CASSEWRVVGGYTF
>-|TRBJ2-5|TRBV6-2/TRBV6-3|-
TGTGCCAGCAGTCGTTTCGGGGGTGGGGAGACCCAGTACTTC
CASSRFGGGETQYF
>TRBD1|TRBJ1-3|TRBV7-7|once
TGTGCGAGGGGCAGGGGGGTAACGTCTGGAAACACCATATATTTT
CARGRGVTSGNTIYF